This paragraph covers one T cell receptor beta chain sequence. Its matching antigen is unknown. The table came from immunoSEQ multiplex PCR; TCRdb's copy has only in-frame clones and leaves some out. The data contain 88,000 or so clones, roughly 91% of them singletons. The sample comes from a study of T cell responses to AZD1222 COVID-19 vaccine. General observations from the study: CD4 TCRs linked to vaccination spanned spike, dominating at 160-218 and 743-854. Clonal diversity was possibly underestimated, and white British individuals and females predominated among donors. Spike-specific TCR breadth rose after two AZD1222 doses, and depth rose as well. In the spike-specific TCR repertoire, nearly half reportedly target unmutated variant regions.

Germline V gene lookup returns CDR1 SGDLS and CDR2 YYNGEE. The CDR3 is 15 residues long. V dropped 4 bases and J dropped 5 bases, with 13 bases sitting between them. The source material was peripheral blood, sampled 28 days after the second AZD1222 dose. The chain is built from TRBV9 and TRBJ1-6; possibly TRBD1 for D (6 bases). This TCR came from an adult who received the AZD1222 COVID-19 vaccine. For the CDR3, the DNA is TGTGCCAGCAGCTTGAAGGACAGCCATAATTCACCCCTCCACTTT. Encoded protein: CASSLKDSHNSPLHF.